These 13 T cell receptor beta chains came from one sample sequenced in a study of blood T cell repertoires in COVID-19. Generated by immunoSEQ multiplex PCR, the TCRdb table keeps only in-frame clones and is missing some. The data show under 300,000 clones, 85% seen once. Specimen: peripheral blood. The source is a human donor in a cohort sampled during active COVID-19.

The J gene is TRBJ2-5, the V gene TRBV15, with 8 bases lining up with TRBD1. Germline values: CDR1 LNHNV, CDR2 YYDKDF (reference sequence). This CDR3 comprises 16 residues. V lost 5 bases and J lost 1; bases outside the gene matches: 9. In DNA, the CDR3 is TGTGCCACCAGCGAACCAGGGGGCTACCTCCAAGAGACCCAGTACTTC. It encodes CATSEPGGYLQETQYF.

This chain joins TRBV29-1 and TRBJ2-3; TRBD1 matches at 10 bases. Germline-derived CDR1 and CDR2 are SQVTM and ANQGSEA. With 8 bases clipped from V and 2 bases from J, the junction kept 7 bases outside the gene matches. This CDR3 region has 14 residues. DNA for the CDR3: TGCAGCACCTGGGACAGGGGATACACAGATACGCAGTATTTT. It yields the protein CSTWDRGYTDTQYF.

V usage is TRBV27 and J usage is TRBJ2-5; TRBD1 aligns across 12 bases. Germline values: CDR1 MNHEY, CDR2 SMNVEV (reference sequence). The CDR3 covers 16 residues. Trimming removed 0 bases from V and 4 bases from J; junction bases left unmatched: 3. The CDR3 region has the DNA TGTGCCAGCAGTTTATCAGGGACAGGGGGCACAGAGACCCAGTACTTC. This gives the protein CASSLSGTGGTETQYF.

The gene calls are TRBV4-2 and TRBJ1-4; TRBD1 might be the D (6 bases). CDR3 length: 15 amino acids. The germline V and J ends were trimmed by 5 bases and 0 bases, with 10 bases remaining between them. Germline V CDR1 and CDR2: LGHNA, YNFKEQ. The CDR3 sequence: CASSYTGPTNEKLFF. The CDR3 bases are TGTGCCAGCAGCTACACAGGGCCAACTAATGAAAAACTGTTTTTT.

V gene TRBV2 combines with J gene TRBJ2-2; 7 bases match TRBD2. Germline V CDR1 and CDR2: SNHLY, FYNNEI. CDR3 length: 15 amino acids. Losses at the gene ends were 9 bases for V and 1 base for J; bases not matched to a gene: 8. The DNA of the CDR3 is TGTGCCAGGAGGGATTCTAGCGGGAACACCGGGGAGCTGTTTTTT. As protein: CARRDSSGNTGELFF.

Only a few counts were recorded for this clone. The V call is TRBV9, the J call TRBJ2-5, with D possibly matching TRBD2 (5 bases). The CDR3 loop spans 15 amino acids. Germline V gene lookup returns CDR1 SGDLS and CDR2 YYNGEE. V shed 1 base and J shed 6 bases, with 16 bases lying between them. The chain's CDR3 is CASSVSSSWVQTQYF. CDR3 in DNA: TGTGCCAGCAGCGTAAGCTCTAGCTGGGTTCAGACCCAGTACTTC.

The chain links TRBV18 to TRBJ2-7, with D possibly being TRBD2 (6 bases). CDR1 KGHSH and CDR2 LQKENI come from the germline V gene. This CDR3 comprises 14 residues. The V and J ends lost 4 bases and 3 bases respectively, with 13 bases between them. Here the CDR3 reads CASSRAGTYYEQYF. CDR3 sequence (DNA): TGTGCCAGCTCACGAGCAGGGACTTACTACGAGCAGTACTTC. Variable domain in full (rest from reference TRBV18 and TRBJ2-7): NAGVMQNPRHLVRRRGQEARLRCSPMKGHSHVYWYRQLPEEGLKFMVYLQKENIIDESGMPKERFSAEFPKEGPSILRIQQVVRGDSAAYFCASSRAGTYYEQYFGPGTRLTVT.

This clone was seen once. The rearrangement joins TRBV18 to TRBJ2-7, with D maybe TRBD1 (5 bases). Germline-derived CDR1 and CDR2 are KGHSH and LQKENI. This CDR3 is 13 amino acids long. V was shortened by 3 bases and J by 2 bases, with 8 bases between the two germline ends. DNA of the CDR3: TGTGCCAGCTCACCGATGACAGCCTACGAGCAGTACTTC. Protein sequence: CASSPMTAYEQYF.

The chain combines TRBV5-1 with TRBJ2-1; 9 bases fit TRBD2. With 2 bases clipped from V and 10 bases from J, the junction kept 10 bases outside the gene matches. Per the germline V gene, CDR1 is SGHRS and CDR2 is YFSETQ. This CDR3 region has 15 residues. The CDR3 coding sequence is TGCGCCAGCAGCTTATCGGCGGGAGGGCCTGTGGAGCAGTTCTTC. Its translation: CASSLSAGGPVEQFF.

This clone was seen just once. The chain links TRBV6-4 to TRBJ2-3; maybe TRBD1 (6 bases). Germline V gene sequence: CDR1 MRHNA, CDR2 SNTAGT. The CDR3 runs to 15 residues. V lost 2 bases and J lost 6, with 15 bases in between. CDR3 residues: CASSDVAGAADTQYF. For the CDR3, the DNA is TGTGCCAGCAGTGACGTTGCAGGGGCGGCGGATACGCAGTATTTT.

CDR3 sequence: CAWIRGDPTGELFF. CDR3 in DNA: TGTGCCTGGATCCGGGGTGACCCCACCGGGGAGCTGTTTTTT. The V and J genes are TRBV30 and TRBJ2-2; tentative D call: TRBD2 (5 bases). Trimming took off 4 bases at V and 4 bases at J, with 13 bases between the two ends. The CDR3 has 14 amino acids. Per germline, CDR1 GTSNPN and CDR2 SVGIG (reference sequence).

The CDR3 DNA sequence: TGTGCCAGCACCGCCCCCGGGACGGGAGCTTACGAGCAGTACTTC. It is translated as CASTAPGTGAYEQYF. The V call is TRBV28, the J call TRBJ2-7, with D possibly being TRBD2 (6 bases). Germline lookup yields CDR1 MDHEN and CDR2 SYDVKM. V dropped 7 bases and J dropped 4 bases, with 20 bases sitting between them. This CDR3 comprises 15 residues.

The chain employs TRBV6-6 and TRBJ1-2; D is perhaps TRBD1 (5 bases). Germline assignment: CDR1 MNHNY and CDR2 SVGAGI (reference sequence). This CDR3 has 13 amino acids. Trimming removed 5 bases at V and 5 bases at J, with 12 bases between. The CDR3 DNA reads TGTGCCAGCAGTCCTCAGGGTCCATATGGCTACACCTTC. This gives the protein CASSPQGPYGYTF.